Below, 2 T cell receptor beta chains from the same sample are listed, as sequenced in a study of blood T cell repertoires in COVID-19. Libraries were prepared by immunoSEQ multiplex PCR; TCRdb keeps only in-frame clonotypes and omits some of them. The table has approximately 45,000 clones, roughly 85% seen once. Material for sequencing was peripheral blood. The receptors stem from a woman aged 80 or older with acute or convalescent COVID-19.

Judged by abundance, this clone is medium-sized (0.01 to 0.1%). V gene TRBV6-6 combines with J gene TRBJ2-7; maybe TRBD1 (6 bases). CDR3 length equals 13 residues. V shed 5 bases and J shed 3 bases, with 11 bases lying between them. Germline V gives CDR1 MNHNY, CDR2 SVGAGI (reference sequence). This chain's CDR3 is CASSRDNVYEQYF. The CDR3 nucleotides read TGTGCCAGCAGTAGGGACAACGTCTACGAGCAGTACTTC.

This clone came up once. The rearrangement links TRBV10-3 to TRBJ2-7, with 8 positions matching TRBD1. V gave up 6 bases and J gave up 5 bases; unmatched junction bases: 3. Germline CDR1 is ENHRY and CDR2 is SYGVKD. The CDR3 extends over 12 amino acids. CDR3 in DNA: TGTGCCATCAGGGGACAGGAACACGAGCAGTACTTC. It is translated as CAIRGQEHEQYF.